This TCR beta chain was obtained from a study of blood T cell repertoires in COVID-19. As for the study in general: Some COVID-19 samples were acute and others convalescent; all came from the United States, Italy and Spain. T cells, B-cell-depleted T cells, or PBMCs provided the cDNA or gDNA that served as material.

This CDR3 contains 16 residues. Trimming stripped 0 bases from V and 0 bases from J, with 12 bases between. In germline, CDR1 is SGHDN, CDR2 FVKESK. This clone was recorded a few times. The authors' processing: Amplification of reference gene primers was used by the study to estimate nucleated cell counts. Here immunoSEQ multiplex PCR was the method, and the copy in TCRdb shows in-frame clones only, minus some. The DNA was the basis for D and trimming; V, J and clone size are from that table. The data show approximately 89,000 clones, with 70% to 90% seen just once and about 12% held by the top ten. The sequence came from an older woman with active or convalescent COVID-19. The chain recombines TRBV14 with TRBJ2-7; TRBD1 might be the D (6 bases). The sequenced sample consisted of peripheral blood. The CDR3 DNA sequence: TGTGCCAGCAGCCAAGACGGTAGAGGGGGCTCCTACGAGCAGTACTTC. This codes for CASSQDGRGGSYEQYF. Complete variable domain (other parts from reference TRBV14 and TRBJ2-7): EAGVTQFPSHSVIEKGQTVTLRCDPISGHDNLYWYRRVMGKEIKFLLHFVKESKQDESGMPNNRFLAERTGGTYSTLKVQPAELEDSGVYFCASSQDGRGGSYEQYFGPGTRLTVT.